A single sample gave rise to the 16 T cell receptor beta chains below, sequenced in a study of cytomegalovirus exposure and HLA in healthy donors. Clones were sequenced by immunoSEQ multiplex PCR, and TCRdb holds only the in-frame ones, with some missing. The sample carries about 110,000 clones, roughly 84% recorded once. The sample was PBMCs. These receptors all stem from a woman aged 18-29 years in good health and CMV-seronegative.

A single count supports this clone. This sequence joins TRBV5-6 and TRBJ2-3, with 8 bases that match TRBD2. The CDR3 totals 16 residues. V lost 0 bases and J lost 0; bases outside the gene matches: 3. The germline CDR1 and CDR2 sequences are SGHDT and YYEEEE. CDR3 protein: CASSLGAGASTDTQYF. CDR3 coding DNA: TGTGCCAGCAGCTTGGGAGCGGGGGCTAGCACAGATACGCAGTATTTT.

The chain carries TRBV30 and TRBJ2-2; D gene ambiguous. Germline V gene data show CDR1 as GTSNPN and CDR2 as SVGIG (reference sequence). Trimming shortened V by 0 bases and J by 7 bases, and 6 bases separated the two germline ends. The CDR3 is made up of 12 amino acids. As DNA, the CDR3 is TGTGCCTGGAGTGTAAAATACGGGGAGCTGTTTTTT. Its protein is CAWSVKYGELFF.

V and J are TRBV5-1 and TRBJ1-2; D is perhaps TRBD1 (6 bases). This CDR3 has 15 residues. The V gene's germline CDR1 is SGHRS and CDR2 YFSETQ. V was clipped by 4 bases and J by 2 bases, with 15 bases between them. This CDR3 is CASSDHRAVNYGYTF. CDR3 sequence (DNA): TGCGCCAGCAGCGACCACAGGGCGGTGAACTATGGCTACACCTTC.

The rearrangement links TRBV7-2 to TRBJ2-1; no clear D gene. Trimming removed 1 base from V and 10 bases from J, with 11 bases in between. The CDR3 has 13 amino acids. Germline CDR1 is SGHTA and CDR2 is FQGNSA. CDR3 sequence: CASSLVEAQEQFF. The CDR3 DNA sequence: TGTGCCAGCAGCTTAGTGGAAGCACAGGAGCAGTTCTTC.

The CDR3 loop reads CASRLFAWTDAPGYTF. In DNA, the CDR3 is TGTGCCAGCAGACTATTCGCCTGGACAGACGCTCCTGGCTACACCTTC. This sequence joins TRBV6-6 and TRBJ1-2; a possible D gene is TRBD1 (6 bases). The V gene's germline CDR1 is MNHNY and CDR2 SVGAGI (reference sequence). The CDR3 extends over 16 amino acids. The germline V and J ends were trimmed by 6 bases and 7 bases, with 24 bases remaining between them.

The chain has TRBV2 and TRBJ1-2; D is undetermined. The germline V gene has CDR1 SNHLY and CDR2 FYNNEI. This CDR3 contains 13 residues. Trimming took 2 bases from V and 3 from J, leaving 7 bases between them. In nucleotides, the CDR3 is TGTGCCAGCAGTGAACGGCAGGACTATGGCTACACCTTC. Its translation: CASSERQDYGYTF. Full variable domain (rest looked up from reference TRBV2 and TRBJ1-2): EPEVTQTPSHQVTQMGQEVILRCVPISNHLYFYWYRQILGQKVEFLVSFYNNEISEKSEIFDDQFSVERPDGSNFTLKIRSTKLEDSAMYFCASSERQDYGYTFGSGTRLTVV.

V gene TRBV27 combines with J gene TRBJ1-1, with 9 bases lining up with TRBD1. CDR1 is MNHEY, CDR2 SMNVEV, per germline (reference sequence). This CDR3 has 16 residues. The ends lost 5 bases at V and 10 bases at J; junction bases unmatched: 17. CDR3 region: CASSSQWGQGPLGAFF. CDR3 DNA sequence: TGTGCCAGCAGTAGCCAATGGGGACAGGGACCTCTTGGAGCTTTCTTT.

The gene calls are TRBV5-6 and TRBJ2-5; D is perhaps TRBD1 (6 bases). There are 16 residues in the CDR3. V lost 0 bases and J lost 2, with 14 bases in between. In germline, CDR1 is SGHDT, CDR2 YYEEEE. The CDR3 DNA is TGTGCCAGCAGCTTGGGACAGGAGGCAAAGCAAGAGACCCAGTACTTC. Amino acid sequence: CASSLGQEAKQETQYF.

The chain uses TRBV15 and TRBJ1-2, with 7 bases that match TRBD1. The V segment lost 5 bases and the J segment 14 bases; nucleotides outside the gene matches: 17. Germline CDR1 LNHNV, CDR2 YYDKDF (reference sequence). CDR3 length: 14 residues. CDR3 nucleotides: TGTGCCACCAGCGCTATCCCCCAAACAGGGGAAGTAACCTTC. Translating it yields CATSAIPQTGEVTF.

The chain recombines TRBV19 with TRBJ2-7, with 7 bases identical to TRBD2. With V trimmed by 3 bases and J by 7 bases, 6 bases remained unmatched. Germline V gene lookup returns CDR1 LNHDA and CDR2 SQIVND (reference sequence). This CDR3 is built from 13 residues. For the CDR3, the DNA is TGTGCCAGTAGTATGGGAGGGGCGAGTGAGCAGTACTTC. It encodes CASSMGGASEQYF.

The chain is built from TRBV5-6 and TRBJ2-1, with D possibly matching TRBD1 (6 bases). V gave up 2 bases and J gave up 4 bases, with 10 bases separating them. Germline loops: CDR1 SGHDT, CDR2 YYEEEE. The CDR3 is 14 amino acids. The DNA for the CDR3 is TGTGCCAGCAGCTTCGGGACACCTTACAATGAGCAGTTCTTC. Residues: CASSFGTPYNEQFF. Drawing the rest from reference TRBV5-6 and TRBJ2-1, the complete variable domain is DAGVTQSPTHLIKTRGQQVTLRCSPKSGHDTVSWYQQALGQGPQFIFQYYEEEERQRGNFPDRFSGHQFPNYSSELNVNALLLGDSALYLCASSFGTPYNEQFFGPGTRLTVL.

This clone was seen a few times. V gene TRBV21-1 combines with J gene TRBJ1-1; the table's D call, TRBD1, has no DNA check behind it. TRBV21-1 is a pseudogene. This CDR3 contains 13 residues. The CDR3 here is CASSKTGNTEAFF. The CDR3 coding sequence is TGTGCCAGCAGCAAGACAGGGAACACTGAAGCTTTCTTT.

A remark on this clone: The junction does not match germline at one end; this may be a read error. The V call is TRBV5-6, the J call TRBJ2-7; 10 bases line up with TRBD2. In germline, CDR1 is SGHDT, CDR2 YYEEEE. CDR3 length equals 14 residues. CDR3: CASSRSRTSGPTFF. The CDR3 region has the DNA TGTGCCAGCAGCCGATCCCGGACTAGCGGCCCTACGTTCTTC.

The chain has TRBV5-1 and TRBJ1-6; 7 nucleotides match TRBD1. This CDR3 spans 13 amino acids. V shed 4 bases and J 8 bases; nucleotides not matched to a gene: 3. The germline gives CDR1 SGHRS, CDR2 YFSETQ. The CDR3 nucleotides are TGCGCCAGCAGCGCCGGGACAGATTCACCCCTCCACTTT. Its protein is CASSAGTDSPLHF.

V is TRBV19 and J is TRBJ2-3; 8 bases agree with TRBD1. Germline V gives CDR1 LNHDA, CDR2 SQIVND (reference sequence). V trimming: 5 bases; J trimming: 0 bases; junction bases outside the gene matches: 10. The CDR3 extends over 17 amino acids. The CDR3 sequence: CASSPQTGALSTDTQYF. CDR3 sequence (DNA): TGTGCCAGTAGTCCGCAGACAGGGGCCCTAAGCACAGATACGCAGTATTTT.

The chain carries TRBV4-1 and TRBJ2-1, with 14 bases fitting TRBD2. From germline, CDR1 is MGHRA and CDR2 YSYEKL. CDR3 size: 18 residues. Trimming cost V 2 bases and J 4 bases; bases outside gene matches: 7. CDR3 bases: TGCGCCAGCAGCCAACCCCCCTGGACTAGCGGGGGGTACAATGAGCAGTTCTTC. Translation: CASSQPPWTSGGYNEQFF.